This paragraph reports one TCR beta chain. The antigen remains undetermined. The Oncomine TCR Beta short-read assay was applied to DNA of cultured CD4+ T cells. One entry per CDR3 protein, called by TCRdb with MiXCR from the PCR reads. The table includes 4,000 to 4,500 distinct CDR3 sequences, about a third detected once. The entry originates in a study of vaccination and CD4 T cells after COVID-19. As for the study in general: Each participant underwent a two-dose regimen of either the BNT162b2 or the mRNA-1273 vaccine. Findings and limits, study-wide: The analysis of convalescent patients involved relatively few individuals and lacked early post-infection timepoints.

CDR1 SGDLS and CDR2 YYNGEE come from the germline V gene. The CDR3 covers 16 residues. The ends lost 7 bases at V and 3 bases at J; junction bases unmatched: 9. Treatment noted: roughly ten-day PBMC culture with coronavirus spike peptide pools or control peptides (ViraFEST assay). It was before the COVID-19 pandemic (2011-2018) that the unexposed donor's CD4+ T cells were collected. The TCR comes from a human donor in good health. The sequenced sample consisted of CD4+ T cells from blood, cultured in vitro. The genes are TRBV9 and TRBJ2-2; 10 bases map to TRBD1. Here the CDR3 reads CASAELGTGDTGELFF. For the CDR3, the DNA is TGTGCCAGCGCGGAGCTCGGGACAGGGGACACCGGGGAGCTGTTTTTT.